This T cell receptor (beta chain) derives from a study of shared clonotypes between healthy human individuals. On this clone: No antigen is known for it.

The CDR3 runs to 14 residues. Germline V gene lookup returns CDR1 ENHRY and CDR2 SYGVKD. V lost 8 bases and J lost 9; bases outside the gene matches: 11. Produced via immunoSEQ multiplex PCR; TCRdb's table is partial and in-frame only. Among roughly 2.6 million clones listed, approximately 94% were seen once. Study-wide results and limits: Even with large depth, rarefaction showed that sorted-subset sequencing was incomplete.

Sequencing used naive CD4+ T cells sorted from blood. Noted subset: CD45RA+ positively selected. The rearrangement links TRBV10-3 to TRBJ2-1; 9 bases fit TRBD2. This clonotype was sampled from a man younger than 35 in good health. CDR3 sequence: CAIGRVAGAGEQFF. The CDR3 DNA sequence: TGTGCCATCGGCAGGGTAGCGGGAGCGGGTGAGCAGTTCTTC.